Described below is a single T cell receptor (beta chain) sequence and its context. The antigen remains undetermined. This specimen belongs to a study of blood T cells in healthy people across ages. On the study more broadly: About one barcoded beta molecule was captured per two T cells (by template switching).

The germline gives CDR1 SGHRS, CDR2 YFSETQ. Trimming shortened V by 7 bases and J by 1 base, and 11 bases separated the two germline ends. The CDR3 has 14 amino acids. Study outcomes and limitations: Observed TCR beta diversity per million T cells went down as age went up. This fall followed a roughly linear course with age.

Sample-barcoded 5' priming and a J-beta primer mix drove a second PCR of 7 to 11 cycles. Each CDR3 protein gets one entry after TCRdb re-called the 5' RACE reads with MiXCR. In the table there are more than 650,000 distinct CDR3 sequences, more than 25% of which are singletons. These data were likewise used in another study, on T cells of mothers and their children. That study adds: Each 15 ul cDNA reaction used approximately 1.5 ug RNA; all RNA was used. Unrelated pairs and related pairs have their TCR recombination output shaped similarly by thymic selection.

Sequenced sample: blood. The J gene is TRBJ2-2, the V gene TRBV5-1; D is unclear. The receptor's source is a boy younger than 18 in good health. In DNA form, the CDR3 reads TGCGCCAGCCTTTTGTCCATGAACACCGGGGAGCTGTTTTTT. It specifies CASLLSMNTGELFF.